Listed here are 23 T cell receptor beta chains from one sample, sequenced in a study of T cells in Graves' hyperthyroidism and ophthalmopathy (dated by TCRdb to the late 2010s). The library was produced with multiplex PCR. Sequenced on an Illumina HiSeq 2000. The TCR beta CDR3 regions were amplified from the RNA transcripts. For the first round of RT-PCR on the TCR CDR3, the HTBI primer set was used together with the Qiagen OneStep RT-PCR kit. TCRdb trimmed the raw reads at Q25, called clones with MiXCR and kept productive beta chains. Every CDR3 protein is listed once, alongside the most common genes and DNA of its rows. This sample lists a few hundred thousand distinct CDR3 sequences; approximately 44% were detected once. Of the sample, roughly 20% falls within the top ten clones. Sequencing used peripheral blood or thyroid tissue (not recorded which). The receptors originated from an adult woman with Graves' disease, either hyperthyroidism or ophthalmopathy (not recorded which).

This clonotype was recorded many times. V usage is TRBV9 and J usage is TRBJ2-2; the D gene is possibly TRBD2 (5 bases). This CDR3 is 16 amino acids long. Germline V gene sequence: CDR1 SGDLS, CDR2 YYNGEE. The V and J ends lost 0 bases and 5 bases respectively, with 14 bases between them. CDR3 loop: CASSVGTPGWTGELFF. DNA of the CDR3: TGTGCCAGCAGCGTAGGCACCCCGGGGTGGACCGGGGAGCTGTTTTTT.

The chain employs TRBV5-1 and TRBJ2-6, with TRBD2 identical over 7 bases. CDR3 length: 15 amino acids. The germline V gene encodes CDR1 SGHRS and CDR2 YFSETQ. With 8 bases clipped from V and 10 bases from J, the junction kept 15 bases outside the gene matches. The CDR3 protein is CASSTGGGELNVLTF. CDR3 bases: TGCGCCAGTAGTACCGGGGGAGGGGAACTTAACGTCCTGACTTTC. Looking up the rest from reference TRBV5-1 and TRBJ2-6 gives the full variable domain: KAGVTQTPRYLIKTRGQQVTLSCSPISGHRSVSWYQQTPGQGLQFLFEYFSETQRNKGNFPGRFSGRQFSNSRSEMNVSTLELGDSALYLCASSTGGGELNVLTFGAGSRLTVL.

This clonotype was seen a few times. V and J are TRBV2 and TRBJ1-6; 7 nucleotides agree with TRBD1. Germline lookup yields CDR1 SNHLY and CDR2 FYNNEI. J lost 8 bases, V lost 5 bases, and 9 bases had no gene match. This CDR3 region has 15 residues. This chain's CDR3 is CASSFPGQTYSPLHF. The CDR3 DNA reads as TGTGCCAGCAGTTTTCCGGGACAGACTTATTCACCCCTCCACTTT. The full variable domain, its missing parts supplied by reference TRBV2 and TRBJ1-6, is EPEVTQTPSHQVTQMGQEVILRCVPISNHLYFYWYRQILGQKVEFLVSFYNNEISEKSEIFDDQFSVERPDGSNFTLKIRSTKLEDSAMYFCASSFPGQTYSPLHFGNGTRLTVT.

This clonotype was observed a single time. V is TRBV7-4 and J is TRBJ1-2; D is uncertain. The V and J ends lost 0 bases and 4 bases respectively, with 15 bases between them. CDR3 length equals 16 residues. CDR1 is SGHVT and CDR2 is SQSDAQ in the germline V gene. For the CDR3, the DNA is TGTGCCAGCAGCTTAGCGATGGGCCAGACTATCTATGGCTACACCTTC. This sequence encodes CASSLAMGQTIYGYTF.

This clonotype was counted many times. The V gene is TRBV20-1, the J gene TRBJ2-7, with TRBD2 as a possible D gene (5 bases). This CDR3 spans 13 amino acids. Trimming removed 2 bases from V and 3 bases from J, with 11 bases in between. The V gene's germline CDR1 is DFQATT and CDR2 SNEGSKA (reference sequence). CDR3 region: CSARTRSGYEQYF. Written as DNA, the CDR3 is TGCAGTGCTAGAACTAGATCCGGCTACGAGCAGTACTTC.

This clonotype appeared a few times. The V call is TRBV10-2, the J call TRBJ1-2; a weak D match, TRBD1 (6 bases). The V gene's germline CDR1 is WSHSY and CDR2 SAAADI. V dropped 4 bases and J dropped 4 bases, with 19 bases sitting between them. There are 16 residues in the CDR3. The CDR3 bases are TGCGCCAGCAGTGGTGAAAGGGGGGGAAACACCTATGGCTACACCTTC. As protein: CASSGERGGNTYGYTF.

This clonotype was seen many times. The genes are TRBV30 and TRBJ1-1; D call uncertain. The CDR3 consists of 13 residues. Germline assignment: CDR1 GTSNPN and CDR2 SVGIG (reference sequence). The V end was cut by 0 bases, the J end by 2 bases, with 7 bases between. The CDR3 nucleotides are TGTGCCTGGAGTGTGACGGCTAACACTGAAGCTTTCTTT. It translates to CAWSVTANTEAFF.

This sequence joins TRBV6-6 and TRBJ1-1, with D possibly being TRBD1 (6 bases). The CDR3 extends over 12 amino acids. Trimming removed 2 bases from V and 11 bases from J, with 12 bases in between. Germline CDR1 MNHNY, CDR2 SVGAGI (reference sequence). The chain's CDR3 is CASSYIRGDAFF. The CDR3 DNA reads TGTGCCAGCAGTTACATCAGGGGAGATGCTTTCTTT.

The chain links TRBV6-5 to TRBJ2-2; possibly TRBD2 for D (5 bases). The germline V and J ends were trimmed by 10 bases and 1 base, with 13 bases remaining between them. Germline loops: CDR1 MNHEY, CDR2 SVGAGI. The CDR3 contains 14 residues. CDR3 DNA: TGTGCCATCGGTATCGAGGGGAACACCGGGGAGCTGTTTTTT. Protein sequence: CAIGIEGNTGELFF.

The V gene is TRBV5-6, the J gene TRBJ1-1, with 9 nucleotides matching TRBD1. Germline lookup yields CDR1 SGHDT and CDR2 YYEEEE. The CDR3 is 14 amino acids. V gave up 4 bases and J gave up 9 bases; unmatched junction bases: 10. The CDR3 reads CASSIPGQGGKAFF. The CDR3 region has the DNA TGTGCCAGCAGCATCCCGGGACAGGGAGGGAAAGCTTTCTTT.

Concerning this clonotype itself: Lacking the conserved final phenylalanine or tryptophan, this CDR3 likely reflects a read error. Because the CDR3's place on the DNA is in doubt, the DNA is left out and the CDR3 is given as listed by TCRdb. The chain combines TRBV14 with TRBJ2-1; the table assigns TRBD1, which was not confirmed against the DNA. The V gene's germline CDR1 is SGHDN and CDR2 FVKESK. The CDR3 contains 16 residues when both ends are counted. The CDR3 protein is CASSQGRRDITTMSSC.

This clonotype has at least ten counts. The chain carries TRBV20-1 and TRBJ2-2, with 14 nucleotides matching TRBD2. Germline lookup yields CDR1 DFQATT and CDR2 SNEGSKA (reference sequence). Losses at the gene ends were 3 bases for V and 6 bases for J; bases not matched to a gene: 9. CDR3 size: 17 residues. The CDR3 loop reads CSARGLTSGRVPGELFF. The CDR3, as DNA: TGCAGTGCTAGGGGGTTGACTAGCGGGAGGGTACCCGGGGAGCTGTTTTTT.

This clonotype has ten or more counts. The chain employs TRBV10-3 and TRBJ2-7, with a weak D call TRBD2 (5 bases). V was trimmed by 6 bases and J by 3 bases, leaving 9 bases between them. This CDR3 has 12 residues. The germline gives CDR1 ENHRY, CDR2 SYGVKD. The CDR3 nucleotides are TGTGCCATCAGCGGACTGGGCTACGAGCAGTACTTC. Amino acid sequence: CAISGLGYEQYF.

A single count supports this clonotype. V is TRBV15 and J is TRBJ1-5; TRBD1 might be the D (6 bases). V was shortened by 8 bases and J by 6 bases, with 11 bases between the two germline ends. Germline V lookup: CDR1 LNHNV, CDR2 YYDKDF (reference sequence). The CDR3 covers 12 residues. This chain's CDR3 is CATPGGPQPQHF. In DNA form, the CDR3 reads TGTGCCACCCCTGGGGGGCCTCAGCCCCAGCATTTT.

Regarding this clonotype: One junction end does not reproduce the germline sequence, and a read error may be involved. The rearrangement joins TRBV9 to TRBJ2-7; D perhaps matches TRBD2 (6 bases). The germline CDR1 and CDR2 sequences are SGDLS and YYNGEE. The CDR3 is 15 residues long. In DNA form, the CDR3 reads TGCGCCAGCAGCCCAGCCCGCCGGGGGAGGTACGAGCAGTACTTC. Translated: CASSPARRGRYEQYF.

The chain combines TRBV29-1 with TRBJ2-2; 7 bases map to TRBD1. The CDR3 extends over 13 amino acids. The junction had 4 bases not matched to a gene; V was cut back by 6 bases and J by 3 bases. In germline, CDR1 is SQVTM, CDR2 ANQGSEA. The CDR3: CSVMTGYTGELFF. CDR3 DNA sequence: TGCAGCGTCATGACAGGGTACACCGGGGAGCTGTTTTTT.

This sequence joins TRBV10-3 and TRBJ2-5; possible D gene TRBD1, 5 bases. Germline CDR1 and CDR2: ENHRY and SYGVKD. V was trimmed by 4 bases and J by 4 bases, leaving 10 bases between them. This CDR3 is 13 amino acids long. The CDR3 DNA reads TGTGCCATCAGTGGACAGCCGGGAGAGACCCAGTACTTC. It yields the protein CAISGQPGETQYF.

This clonotype was detected many times. V usage is TRBV6-5 and J usage is TRBJ1-2; no definite D call. Germline lookup yields CDR1 MNHEY and CDR2 SVGAGI. The CDR3 sequence is 13 residues long. Trimming cost V 4 bases and J 0 bases, with 6 bases left between them. The CDR3 DNA reads as TGTGCCAGCAGTTCGACGCCTAACTATGGCTACACCTTC. It encodes CASSSTPNYGYTF.

At least ten counts were recorded for this clonotype. The chain joins TRBV2 to TRBJ2-5; 8 bases fit TRBD2. The CDR3 totals 14 residues. Germline V gene sequence: CDR1 SNHLY, CDR2 FYNNEI. Trimming took 3 bases from V and 4 from J; bases not matched to a gene: 4. The CDR3 loop is CASSETGRGETQYF. CDR3 nucleotides: TGTGCCAGCAGTGAGACCGGGAGGGGAGAGACCCAGTACTTC.

This chain links TRBV15 with TRBJ1-4, with a weak D call TRBD1 (6 bases). Looked up from germline, CDR1 is LNHNV and CDR2 is YYDKDF (reference sequence). V lost 4 bases and J 3 bases, leaving 9 bases between the germline ends. The CDR3 consists of 14 residues. CDR3 nucleotides: TGTGCCACCAGCACGGACAGAGCTAATGAAAAACTGTTTTTT. Its protein is CATSTDRANEKLFF.

In its sample, this clonotype was seen many times. The J gene is TRBJ2-7, the V gene TRBV20-1; 9 bases map to TRBD1. Germline values: CDR1 DFQATT, CDR2 SNEGSKA (reference sequence). Trimming cost V 0 bases and J 2 bases; bases outside gene matches: 5. The CDR3 consists of 15 residues. The CDR3 spells CSARDTGGRAYEQYF. CDR3 sequence (DNA): TGCAGTGCTAGAGACACAGGGGGCCGGGCCTACGAGCAGTACTTC.

The chain links TRBV7-9 to TRBJ2-5; TRBD2 matches 7 bases. Germline V CDR1 and CDR2: SEHNR, FQNEAQ (reference sequence). CDR3 length: 15 amino acids. The V segment lost 3 bases and the J segment 8 bases; nucleotides outside the gene matches: 12. CDR3 residues: CASSLFAAGEATQYF. Here the CDR3 DNA reads TGTGCCAGCAGCTTGTTTGCGGCGGGAGAGGCTACCCAGTACTTC.

The chain recombines TRBV15 with TRBJ1-5, with 7 positions matching TRBD1. Germline V CDR1 and CDR2: LNHNV, YYDKDF (reference sequence). CDR3 length equals 19 residues. V trimming: 1 base; J trimming: 4 bases; junction bases outside the gene matches: 16. The CDR3 reads CATSRGTGAVAEINQPQHF. The CDR3 nucleotides are TGTGCCACCAGCAGAGGGACAGGTGCCGTGGCTGAAATTAATCAGCCCCAGCATTTT.